Shown below are 19 T cell receptor beta chains from a single sample sequenced in a study of prognosis after radiotherapy for stage I lung cancer. It was by two-round multiplex PCR that TCR beta CDR3 was amplified from genomic DNA. Used in first-round PCR were primers specific to each TRBV and TRBJ gene. TCRdb itself ran the multiplex PCR reads through MiXCR, one entry per CDR3 protein. The sample holds around 51,000 distinct CDR3 sequences, about 37% seen once. The starting material was PBMCs, obtained before or after stereotactic body radiation therapy (not recorded which). All receptors come from a donor over 45 with non-small cell lung cancer.

This clonotype came up a few times. A read error likely explains this, since a far larger clone differs by one base. This chain connects TRBV6-2 or TRBV6-3 to TRBJ2-2; D is possibly TRBD1 (5 bases). Trimming stripped 6 bases from V and 4 bases from J, with 15 bases between. CDR1 and CDR2 from the germline V gene are MNHEY and SVGEGT. The CDR3 consists of 15 residues. CDR3 in DNA: TGTGCCAGCAGGCCTTGGGGCTTCTCCACCGGGGAGCTGTTTTTT. Protein sequence: CASRPWGFSTGELFF.

This clonotype was seen repeatedly, ten times or more. This sequence joins TRBV30 and TRBJ1-1; TRBD1 agrees at 8 bases. The V and J ends lost 0 bases and 8 bases, in that order; junction bases with no gene match: 11. This CDR3 has 15 residues. CDR1 and CDR2 (germline): GTSNPN, SVGIG (reference sequence). This chain's CDR3 is CAWSVPQTGAAEAFF. CDR3 DNA sequence: TGTGCCTGGAGTGTACCCCAGACAGGGGCTGCGGAAGCTTTCTTT.

In its sample, this clonotype was seen many times. This chain connects TRBV19 to TRBJ1-5, with D perhaps TRBD1 (6 bases). This CDR3 comprises 17 residues. The germline CDR1 and CDR2 sequences are LNHDA and SQIVND (reference sequence). Trimming removed 7 bases at V and 4 bases at J, with 23 bases between. Here the CDR3 DNA reads TGTGCCAGTAAGGAACAGGGTTGGTCATCTACAAATCAGCCCCAGCATTTT. Its protein product is CASKEQGWSSTNQPQHF.

This clonotype occurred many times. This rearrangement joins TRBV29-1 to TRBJ2-5; D ambiguous. This CDR3 has 12 residues. Trimming removed 3 bases at V and 7 bases at J, with 12 bases between. The V gene's germline CDR1 is SQVTM and CDR2 ANQGSEA. In nucleotides, the CDR3 is TGCAGCGTTGATTCGGCCGCTCGGACCCAGTACTTC. Its translation is CSVDSAARTQYF. The variable domain in full, with the rest retrieved from reference TRBV29-1 and TRBJ2-5, is SAVISQKPSRDICQRGTSLTIQCQVDSQVTMMFWYRQQPGQSLTLIATANQGSEATYESGFVIDKFPISRPNLTFSTLTVSNMSPEDSSIYLCSVDSAARTQYFGPGTRLLVL.

As regards this clonotype: A much larger clonotype is one base distant, so this may be a read error. The V and J genes are TRBV6-1 and TRBJ2-2; D is tentatively TRBD1 or TRBD2 (5 bases each). The germline CDR1 and CDR2 sequences are MNHNS and SASEGT. The CDR3 covers 15 residues. CDR3 nucleotides: TGTGCCGCCAGATCCGGGACGGCGAACACCTGGGAGCTGTTTTTT. This sequence encodes CAARSGTANTWELFF.

This clonotype was seen once. Only one base separates this from a far larger clonotype, so it likely reflects a read error. This chain uses TRBV9 with TRBJ2-7; unclear D gene. The CDR3 is 14 amino acids. V lost 4 bases and J lost 7, with 18 bases in between. CDR1 and CDR2 (germline): SGDLS, YYNGEE. CDR3 DNA: TGTGCCAGCAGCCCCATGCACCGCTACAATGAGCAGTACTTC. Translating gives CASSPMHRYNEQYF.

For this clonotype: A far larger clone is a single base away, which makes a read error likely. The chain carries TRBV24-1 and TRBJ2-5, with D unresolved. The DNA end is more similar to TRBJ2-1, so the J call may be wrong. Per the germline V gene, CDR1 is KGHDR and CDR2 is SFDVKD. The CDR3 covers 16 residues. The CDR3 sequence: CATSDQPWASLVEQFF. For the CDR3, the DNA is TGTGCCACCAGTGACCAGCCGTGGGCGTCTCTGGTTGAGCAGTTCTTC.

This clonotype came up many times. The CDR3 coding sequence is TGCGCCAGCAGCCAAGGCGACAGGTCGTCCTACGAGCAGTACTTC. Protein product: CASSQGDRSSYEQYF. This chain joins TRBV4-1 and TRBJ2-7; D is possibly TRBD1 (6 bases). V lost 1 base, J lost 1 base, and 11 bases lay in between. This CDR3 spans 15 amino acids. Germline CDR1 is MGHRA and CDR2 is YSYEKL.

This clonotype was detected ten times or more. The V call is TRBV4-1, the J call TRBJ2-7, with D perhaps matching TRBD2 (5 bases). V shed 1 base and J shed 0 bases, with 13 bases lying between them. The germline V gene has CDR1 MGHRA and CDR2 YSYEKL. The CDR3 is 16 amino acids. The DNA of the CDR3 is TGCGCCAGCAGCCAAGTGTTTCCGGGGTCCTCCTACGAGCAGTACTTC. As protein: CASSQVFPGSSYEQYF.

The chain has TRBV6-5 and TRBJ1-5; D not certain. V was clipped by 6 bases and J by 4 bases, with 10 bases between them. The germline CDR1 and CDR2 sequences are MNHEY and SVGAGI. The CDR3 contains 13 residues. CDR3 DNA: TGTGCCAGCAGCCTGGCTGGGAATCAGCCCCAGCATTTT. Protein product: CASSLAGNQPQHF.

As concerns this clonotype: A read error may explain this, as a much larger clone is one base away. The chain couples TRBV20-1 to TRBJ1-1; no reliable D call. The CDR3 length is 15 residues. Germline-derived CDR1 and CDR2 are DFQATT and SNEGSKA (reference sequence). The CDR3 sequence is CSARAPSFMGTEALF. CDR3 coding DNA: TGCAGTGCTAGAGCCCCTAGTTTCATGGGCACTGAAGCTCTCTTT.

To note about this clonotype: A much larger clone lies one base from this, so it may be a read error. The CDR3 spells CASTAGWWGIGGTWETQYF. The CDR3 coding sequence is TGTGCCAGCACGGCGGGTTGGTGGGGGATCGGTGGAACATGGGAGACCCAGTACTTC. The J gene is TRBJ2-5, the V gene TRBV27, with D possibly being TRBD1 or TRBD2 (5 bases each). Germline V lookup: CDR1 MNHEY, CDR2 SMNVEV (reference sequence). The CDR3 is 19 residues long. V was clipped by 7 bases and J by 5 bases, with 32 bases between them.

The V and J genes are TRBV7-3 and TRBJ2-6, with D perhaps matching TRBD1 (6 bases). V was shortened by 5 bases and J by 2 bases, with 10 bases between the two germline ends. Germline V CDR1 and CDR2: SGHTA, FQGTGA. This CDR3 has 15 amino acids. The DNA for the CDR3 is TGTGCCAGCAGCCTAGGGGGTACTGGGGCCAACGTCCTGACTTTC. It yields the protein CASSLGGTGANVLTF. The complete variable domain, with remaining parts taken from reference TRBV7-3 and TRBJ2-6, reads GAGVSQTPSNKVTEKGKYVELRCDPISGHTALYWYRQSLGQGPEFLIYFQGTGAADDSGLPNDRFFAVRPEGSVSTLKIQRTERGDSAVYLCASSLGGTGANVLTFGAGSRLTVL.

The V and J genes are TRBV7-2 and TRBJ1-5; D uncertain. The CDR3 has 13 residues. Germline V gene lookup returns CDR1 SGHTA and CDR2 FQGNSA. The V end lost 3 bases, the J end lost 10 bases, and 13 bases lay between the germline ends. The CDR3 loop reads CASSFLLGHPQHF. The CDR3 DNA sequence: TGTGCCAGCAGCTTCCTTCTTGGGCATCCCCAGCATTTT.

As concerns this clonotype: The final CDR3 position lacks the conserved phenylalanine or tryptophan, pointing to a likely read error. The gene calls are TRBV7-2 and TRBJ2-1, with 8 bases fitting TRBD2. CDR1 is SGHTA and CDR2 is FQGNSA in the germline V gene. The CDR3 consists of 17 residues. The V segment lost 6 bases and the J segment 3 bases; nucleotides outside the gene matches: 13. The CDR3 protein is CASSPDRTSGIYNEQFL. DNA of the CDR3: TGTGCCAGCAGTCCCGACCGCACTAGCGGAATCTACAATGAGCAGTTCTTA.

As to this clonotype: Relative to the germline gene, one junction end is altered; a read error may explain this. The chain is built from TRBV20-1 and TRBJ1-1; a possible D gene is TRBD1 (6 bases). This CDR3 has 15 amino acids. Germline V gives CDR1 DFQATT, CDR2 SNEGSKA (reference sequence). This chain's CDR3 is CSLTRQGILNTEDFF. In DNA form, the CDR3 reads TGCAGTCTGACCCGGCAGGGGATCCTAAACACTGAAGATTTCTTT.

The CDR3 protein is CASSSLKGRTVLGENTEAFF. The CDR3, as DNA: TGCGCCAGCAGCTCCCTTAAGGGGAGGACAGTCTTGGGTGAGAACACTGAAGCTTTCTTT. The chain employs TRBV5-1 and TRBJ1-1; maybe TRBD1 (6 bases). Trimming pared 3 bases from V and 1 base from J, leaving 28 bases between. The CDR3 runs to 20 residues. The germline V gene encodes CDR1 SGHRS and CDR2 YFSETQ. The whole variable domain, filled in from reference TRBV5-1 and TRBJ1-1, reads KAGVTQTPRYLIKTRGQQVTLSCSPISGHRSVSWYQQTPGQGLQFLFEYFSETQRNKGNFPGRFSGRQFSNSRSEMNVSTLELGDSALYLCASSSLKGRTVLGENTEAFFGQGTRLTVV.

The table lists this clonotype with many counts. The V and J genes are TRBV6-1 and TRBJ2-6; possible D gene TRBD1, 6 bases. The CDR3 runs 17 residues. Deletions cut 8 bases from V and 5 bases from J, with 22 bases between. The germline CDR1 and CDR2 sequences are MNHNS and SASEGT. CDR3 residues: CASSPWGQGGWANVLTF. CDR3 sequence (DNA): TGTGCCAGCTCCCCCTGGGGGCAGGGCGGCTGGGCCAACGTCCTGACTTTC.

The J gene is TRBJ1-2, the V gene TRBV5-1, with a possible D match to TRBD1 (5 bases). The CDR3 runs to 14 residues. The germline V gene has CDR1 SGHRS and CDR2 YFSETQ. Trimming took off 5 bases at V and 8 bases at J, with 19 bases between the two ends. CDR3 in amino acids: CASRRDPGYGGYTF. CDR3 bases: TGCGCCAGCAGACGGGACCCAGGGTATGGGGGCTACACCTTC.